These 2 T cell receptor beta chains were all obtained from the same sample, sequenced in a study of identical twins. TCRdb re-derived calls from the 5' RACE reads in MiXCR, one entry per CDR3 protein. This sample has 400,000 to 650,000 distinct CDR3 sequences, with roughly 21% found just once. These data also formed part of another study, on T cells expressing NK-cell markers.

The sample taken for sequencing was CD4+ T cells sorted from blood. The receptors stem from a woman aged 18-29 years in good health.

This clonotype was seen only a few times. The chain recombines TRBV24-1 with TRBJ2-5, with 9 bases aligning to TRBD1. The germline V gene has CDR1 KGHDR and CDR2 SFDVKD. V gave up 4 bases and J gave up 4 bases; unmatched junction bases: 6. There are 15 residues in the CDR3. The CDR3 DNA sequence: TGTGCCACCAGTGAGGGGGGGACAGGGCGAGAGACCCAGTACTTC. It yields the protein CATSEGGTGRETQYF.

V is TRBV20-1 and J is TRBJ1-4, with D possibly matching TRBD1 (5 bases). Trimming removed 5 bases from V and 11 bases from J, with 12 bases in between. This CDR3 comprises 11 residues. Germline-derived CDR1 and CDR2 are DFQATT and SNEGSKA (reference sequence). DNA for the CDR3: TGCAGTGCTGAACGGACAAGGAAACTGTTTTTT. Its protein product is CSAERTRKLFF.